Listed below are T cell receptor beta chains from one sample, sequenced in a study of PD-L1 blockade in urothelial cancer. Only in-frame clones appear in the TCRdb table, and some are missing; sequencing was by immunoSEQ multiplex PCR. The data contain about 41,000 clones, 70% to 90% of them seen just once; the ten biggest clones take up roughly 2.5%. This specimen consisted of PBMCs, obtained around atezolizumab (anti-PD-L1) treatment. The receptor set was obtained from a man in his sixties or seventies with urothelial cancer. Each CDR3 is given with its conserved first and last residue. A D gene is named only where the DNA matches it firmly. The size field is filled for only some rows; it gives once, few, many or a size class.

d_gene,v_gene,j_gene,abundance,CDR3nt,CDR3aa
NA,TRBV29-1,TRBJ2-1,NA,TGCAGCGTTGACTCCAATGAGCAGTTCTTC,CSVDSNEQFF
NA,TRBV6-5,TRBJ2-2,NA,TGTGCCAGCAGGCTCCCAGGCGGGACCGGGGAGCTGTTTTTT,CASRLPGGTGELFF
NA,TRBV15,TRBJ1-1,NA,TGTGCCACCAGCAGAGTAAGGTCTGGCGGAGGGACTGAAGCTTTCTTT,CATSRVRSGGGTEAFF
NA,TRBV6-1,TRBJ2-7,NA,TGTGCCAGCACCATTTGGACAGTGACGGGCGAGCAGTACTTC,CASTIWTVTGEQYF
NA,TRBV28,TRBJ1-2,NA,TGTGCCAGCAGAGCTGCCCCCCCTGGCTACACCTTC,CASRAAPPGYTF
NA,TRBV5-4,TRBJ2-2,NA,TGTGCCAGCAACACCGGGGGGAACACCGGGGAGCTGTTTTTT,CASNTGGNTGELFF
NA,TRBV19,TRBJ2-1,NA,TGTGCCAGTAGTGCAGGAATCAACAATGAGCAGTTCTTC,CASSAGINNEQFF
TRBD2,TRBV29-1,TRBJ2-3,NA,TGCAGCGTCGGGGGGGCGAACACAGATACGCAGTATTTT,CSVGGANTDTQYF
TRBD2,TRBV19,TRBJ2-7,NA,TGTGCCAGTAGTACAGGACTAGCGGGAGCTAGCGAGCAGTACTTC,CASSTGLAGASEQYF
NA,TRBV5-4,TRBJ2-1,NA,TGTGCCAGCAGCACTGACTCGTACAATGAGCAGTTCTTC,CASSTDSYNEQFF
NA,TRBV11-2,TRBJ2-5,NA,TGTGCCAGCAGCTCCCACGGGACTCTAACGGGGGAGACCCAGTACTTC,CASSSHGTLTGETQYF
NA,TRBV6-5,TRBJ1-1,NA,TGTGCCAGCACCTATAGGGTGGGGGGAGAAGCTTTCTTT,CASTYRVGGEAFF
TRBD2,TRBV5-4,TRBJ2-5,NA,TGTGCCAGCAGCTTGGCGGAGGGAGGGGAGACCCAGTACTTC,CASSLAEGGETQYF
NA,TRBV19,TRBJ2-1,NA,TGTGCCAGTAGTATCCAATCCGACAGATACAATGAGCAGTTCTTC,CASSIQSDRYNEQFF
TRBD2,TRBV5-4,TRBJ2-7,few,TGTGCCAGCAACCTTGGGGGAGCGGGAGGGCTGTACGAGCAGTACTTC,CASNLGGAGGLYEQYF
TRBD1,TRBV5-1,TRBJ2-1,few,TGCGCCAGCAGCTTGGCCTCTGTCCGGACAGGGCGAAGCAATGAGCAGTTCTTC,CASSLASVRTGRSNEQFF
NA,TRBV7-2,TRBJ2-5,NA,TGTGCCAGCAGCTTGCTAGGTTCCTCCCAAGAGACCCAGTACTTC,CASSLLGSSQETQYF
TRBD1,TRBV5-5,TRBJ2-7,few,TGTGCCAGCAGCATGTCCTGGGGACAGGGAGGGGAGCAGTACTTC,CASSMSWGQGGEQYF
NA,TRBV29-1,TRBJ1-1,NA,TGCAGCGTTGAAGATCAGCGGGGCAGAGTCACTGAAGCTTTCTTT,CSVEDQRGRVTEAFF
NA,TRBV5-4,TRBJ1-2,NA,TGTGCCAGCAGGCCGGGACAAAGTAACTATGGCTACACCTTC,CASRPGQSNYGYTF
TRBD1,TRBV4-2,TRBJ1-2,NA,TGTGCCAGCAGCCAAGATGCCAGGGGGTATTCCCCGGAGGGCTACACCTTC,CASSQDARGYSPEGYTF
TRBD2,TRBV27,TRBJ2-3,once,TGTGCCAGCAGTTTTAGGAGCGGGAGGACAGATACGCAGTATTTT,CASSFRSGRTDTQYF
TRBD1,TRBV29-1,TRBJ2-4,NA,TGCAGCGTTGCCACAGGGGATCAAGCCAAAAACATTCAGTACTTC,CSVATGDQAKNIQYF
TRBD2,TRBV11-3,TRBJ2-5,once,TGTGCCAGCAGTGGGGGACTAGCGGGAGAAGAGACCCAGTACTTC,CASSGGLAGEETQYF
NA,TRBV5-6,TRBJ2-5,few,TGTGCCAGCAGCTTGAGCACAGAGACCCAGTACTTC,CASSLSTETQYF
NA,TRBV27,TRBJ2-2,NA,TGTGCCAGCAGTTTTCGCTATAACACCGGGGAGCTGTTTTTT,CASSFRYNTGELFF
NA,TRBV10-2,TRBJ2-3,NA,TGCGCCAGCAACCGGCTAGCGACTAGCACAGATACGCAGTATTTT,CASNRLATSTDTQYF